This entry lists 9 T cell receptor beta chains sequenced from one sample in a study of liver allograft versus peripheral blood T cells. The overall study: Intrahepatic T cell receptor repertoires from transplanted livers were compared against repertoires in recipients' peripheral blood.

TCRdb re-analysed the reads in MiXCR, keeping a single row per CDR3 protein. The top ten hold around 4.2% of the sample, which has fewer than 4,000 distinct CDR3 sequences, 15% seen once. The source is a human patient who had a liver transplant. Among the T cells, some may be from the graft donor.

Within the sample, this clonotype is medium-sized. The rearrangement uses TRBV6-2 or TRBV6-3 and TRBJ2-7; a weak D match, TRBD1 (5 bases). The CDR3 extends over 13 amino acids. V dropped 5 bases and J dropped 4 bases, with 12 bases sitting between them. Germline lookup yields CDR1 MNHEY and CDR2 SVGEGT. The CDR3 DNA reads TGTGCCAGCAGTGAAACAGGTGAATACGAGCAGTACTTC. Its protein product is CASSETGEYEQYF.

Comment on this clonotype: This likely came from a read error, as a far larger clone is one base away. J is TRBJ2-1 and V is TRBV6-1; 10 positions match TRBD2. The CDR3 runs to 17 residues. Germline CDR1 and CDR2: MNHNS and SASEGT. J gave up 1 base and V 5 bases, and 8 bases lay outside the gene matches. In nucleotides, the CDR3 is TGTGCCAGCAGTTACTGGATTAGCGGGGGGTCCTACAATGAGCAGTTCTTC. Amino acid sequence: CASSYWISGGSYNEQFF.

This clonotype is deemed medium-sized. The chain uses TRBV18 and TRBJ2-7, with D possibly TRBD1 on 5 matching bases. With 3 bases removed from V and 3 bases from J, the gap between germline ends came to 18 bases. The CDR3 sequence is 16 residues long. Germline-derived CDR1 and CDR2 are KGHSH and LQKENI. The CDR3 is CASSPTTLRGFYEQYF. The CDR3 DNA is TGTGCCAGCTCACCTACAACGCTAAGGGGATTCTACGAGCAGTACTTC.

By sample share, this clonotype is medium-sized. This chain links TRBV19 with TRBJ1-1; D gene ambiguous. CDR1 is LNHDA, CDR2 SQIVND, per germline (reference sequence). V lost 5 bases, J lost 0 bases, and 13 bases lay in between. The CDR3 extends over 15 amino acids. Here the CDR3 reads CASSPSGQVNTEAFF. The DNA of the CDR3 is TGTGCCAGTAGTCCGAGCGGCCAGGTGAACACTGAAGCTTTCTTT.

This clonotype is termed medium-sized. The CDR3 spells CASSLTGATYEQYF. The CDR3 DNA reads TGTGCCAGCAGCTTAACCGGGGCAACTTACGAGCAGTACTTC. The chain couples TRBV11-1 to TRBJ2-7; D assignment may be TRBD1 or TRBD2 (5 bases each). V lost 2 bases and J lost 4, with 12 bases in between. The length of the CDR3 is 14 residues. Germline CDR1 reads SGHAT; CDR2 reads FQDESV (reference sequence).

This clonotype was detected once. The gene calls are TRBV10-3 and TRBJ1-6, with 9 bases lining up with TRBD1. V shed 6 bases and J 7 bases; nucleotides not matched to a gene: 7. The CDR3 is made up of 15 amino acids. Germline CDR1 reads ENHRY; CDR2 reads SYGVKD. The CDR3 spells CAIRGTGILNSPLHF. The CDR3 bases are TGTGCCATCAGGGGGACAGGGATACTGAATTCACCCCTCCACTTT.

The CDR3 protein is CSARGPGQWNKDTQYF. The CDR3 region has the DNA TGCAGTGCTAGAGGCCCAGGACAGTGGAATAAAGATACGCAGTATTTT. This chain links TRBV20-1 with TRBJ2-3; the D gene is possibly TRBD1 (6 bases). CDR3 length: 16 amino acids. Germline loops: CDR1 DFQATT, CDR2 SNEGSKA (reference sequence). The V and J ends lost 1 base and 5 bases respectively, with 19 bases between them.

This clonotype qualifies as large. The chain couples TRBV6-5 to TRBJ1-6, with TRBD1 matching over 8 bases. Germline-derived CDR1 and CDR2 are MNHEY and SVGAGI. Trimming cost V 2 bases and J 12 bases; bases outside gene matches: 21. The CDR3 spans 19 residues. The CDR3 sequence: CASSYQARGGQGVPLPLHF. DNA for the CDR3: TGTGCCAGCAGTTACCAAGCTCGGGGTGGACAGGGTGTGCCGTTACCCCTCCACTTT.

This clonotype is medium-sized within its sample. This rearrangement joins TRBV6-1 to TRBJ2-7; 10 positions match TRBD2. The CDR3 has 15 amino acids. Per the germline V gene, CDR1 is MNHNS and CDR2 is SASEGT. The trim removed 10 bases at V and 0 bases at J, leaving 9 bases unmatched. CDR3 sequence (DNA): TGTGCCATCCAAGAGGGACTAGCGCACTCCTACGAGCAGTACTTC. This codes for CAIQEGLAHSYEQYF.